Shown below are 8 T cell receptor beta chains from a single sample sequenced in a study of naive and memory T cell subsets. Their cognate antigens are unknown. Findings and caveats of the study: Possibly reflecting memory cells re-expressing CD45RA, a few larger clonotypes occurred in naive repertoires, especially CD8.

Both TRBC1 and TRBC2 were covered by a beta constant-region primer of two equimolar oligonucleotides. Four rounds of PCR amplified the ligated cDNA using nested alpha and beta constant-region primers plus SP2. TCRdb reanalysed the UMI-ligation and nested PCR reads using MiXCR and keeps one entry per CDR3 protein. The sample has approximately 100,000 distinct CDR3 sequences; 13% to 15% are singletons. Input material: naive CD8+ T cells from blood. The receptors shown here come from a human donor in good health.

This clonotype showed up many times. The CDR3 protein is CASSSRLAGQETQYF. The CDR3 DNA is TGTGCCAGCAGCTCACGACTAGCGGGGCAAGAGACCCAGTACTTC. The chain couples TRBV7-9 to TRBJ2-5; TRBD2 matches at 11 bases. Trimming took 4 bases from V and 2 from J; bases not matched to a gene: 3. CDR3 length: 15 residues. Germline V CDR1 and CDR2: SEHNR, FQNEAQ (reference sequence). Based on the CDR3 plus reference TRBV7-9 and TRBJ2-5, the full variable domain is DTGVSQNPRHKITKRGQNVTFRCDPISEHNRLYWYRQTLGQGPEFLTYFQNEAQLEKSRLLSDRFSAERPKGSFSTLEIQRTEQGDSAMYLCASSSRLAGQETQYFGPGTRLLVL.

In this sample, this clonotype turned up a few times. The chain combines TRBV28 with TRBJ2-5; TRBD1 is a possible D gene (5 bases). CDR3 length: 13 residues. V was shortened by 8 bases and J by 0 bases, with 10 bases between the two germline ends. Per germline, CDR1 MDHEN and CDR2 SYDVKM. CDR3 nucleotides: TGTGCCAGCGGCGACAGCCACCAAGAGACCCAGTACTTC. This translates into CASGDSHQETQYF.

The chain joins TRBV21-1 to TRBJ2-7; the table assigns TRBD1, which was not confirmed against the DNA. TRBV21-1 is shown as a pseudogene. The CDR3 spans 18 residues. The CDR3 protein is CASSNLRDRGRSSYEQYF. As DNA, the CDR3 is TGTGCCAGCAGCAACCTCCGGGACAGGGGGCGCTCGTCCTACGAGCAGTACTTC.

V and J are TRBV28 and TRBJ2-5; 10 bases are shared with TRBD2. V gave up 4 bases and J gave up 0 bases; unmatched junction bases: 8. Per the germline V gene, CDR1 is MDHEN and CDR2 is SYDVKM. The CDR3 consists of 17 residues. Here the CDR3 reads CASSSPSGGEYQETQYF. The CDR3 region has the DNA TGTGCCAGCAGTTCTCCAAGCGGGGGGGAGTACCAAGAGACCCAGTACTTC. The whole variable domain, remainder taken from reference TRBV28 and TRBJ2-5, is DVKVTQSSRYLVKRTGEKVFLECVQDMDHENMFWYRQDPGLGLRLIYFSYDVKMKEKGDIPEGYSVSREKKERFSLILESASTNQTSMYLCASSSPSGGEYQETQYFGPGTRLLVL.

This clonotype was picked up a small number of times. This rearrangement joins TRBV2 to TRBJ2-1; 8 nucleotides align to TRBD2. CDR1 SNHLY and CDR2 FYNNEI come from the germline V gene. With V trimmed by 0 bases and J by 8 bases, 0 bases remained unmatched. The CDR3 consists of 13 residues. CDR3 region: CASSEAAGDEQFF. In nucleotides, the CDR3 is TGTGCCAGCAGTGAAGCAGCGGGGGATGAGCAGTTCTTC.

There are many counts of this clonotype. This chain uses TRBV7-9 with TRBJ1-4; a weak D match, TRBD1 (5 bases). V gave up 1 base and J gave up 8 bases, with 11 bases separating them. Per the germline V gene, CDR1 is SEHNR and CDR2 is FQNEAQ (reference sequence). This CDR3 spans 14 amino acids. The CDR3 sequence: CASSLEPGREKLFF. The CDR3 DNA is TGTGCCAGCAGCTTAGAGCCAGGGCGCGAAAAACTGTTTTTT.

This clonotype was seen repeatedly, ten times or more. The rearrangement uses TRBV29-1 and TRBJ1-1; D is unclear. The CDR3 consists of 11 residues. Trimming cost V 7 bases and J 3 bases, with 9 bases left between them. In germline, CDR1 is SQVTM, CDR2 ANQGSEA. The CDR3 nucleotides read TGCAGCGGCGAACTCGACACTGAAGCTTTCTTT. Translation: CSGELDTEAFF.

The table lists this clonotype with a count of one. The chain links TRBV27 to TRBJ1-1, with no clear D. Trimming shortened V by 5 bases and J by 5 bases, and 15 bases separated the two germline ends. The CDR3 contains 14 residues. Germline V gene data show CDR1 as MNHEY and CDR2 as SMNVEV (reference sequence). In DNA form, the CDR3 reads TGTGCCAGCAGTCCGAATCCCGGTTGGACTGAAGCTTTCTTT. Its protein product is CASSPNPGWTEAFF.